A selection of T cell receptor beta chains follows, all from one sample in a study of cytomegalovirus exposure and HLA in healthy donors. The data were produced by immunoSEQ multiplex PCR, yet TCRdb's version contains in-frame clones alone and is incomplete. The repertoire has around 110,000 clones, 55% to 75% of them found once; the top ten carry less than 9.5%. The specimen was PBMCs. These receptors originate from a woman aged 40 to 55 in good health and CMV-seropositive. Each CDR3 is given with its conserved first and last residue. Rows may omit the clone size; those that give it use once, few, many or a size class.

j_call v_call clone_size cdr3_aa
TRBJ2-5 TRBV11-1 . CASSAGEMETQYF
TRBJ2-7 TRBV29-1 . CSVRQNEQYF
TRBJ2-5 TRBV11-2 few CASSHLRHLRGTQYF
TRBJ1-5 TRBV4-3 . CASSQKSTPHQPQHF
TRBJ2-3 TRBV2 once CASNLAGAGADTQYF
TRBJ2-7 TRBV13 . CASSLDPGYPSEQYF
TRBJ1-1 TRBV9 . CASSASILSGTEAFF
TRBJ1-2 TRBV5-6 . CASSLVAGLYGYTF
TRBJ1-1 TRBV25-1 once CASSAPTGNEAFF
TRBJ2-5 TRBV18 few CASSPQSGGAGSETQYF
TRBJ1-1 TRBV6-1 . CASRYGTANTEAFF
TRBJ2-3 TRBV7-9 few CASRPSGGSEDTQYF
TRBJ1-4 TRBV28 . CASSLKLEKLFF
TRBJ1-6 TRBV5-1 . CASSLSPGGDSPLHF
TRBJ2-7 TRBV5-6 . CASSLSFTSGSGEQYF
TRBJ1-2 TRBV6-5 . CASSYRRDYGYTF
TRBJ2-1 TRBV5-6 . CASSRRLAGRHNEQFF
TRBJ2-5 TRBV7-9 few CASSGLTIGSETQYF
TRBJ2-3 TRBV4-1 few CASSQVGTSGSSTDTQYF
TRBJ1-2 TRBV7-9 . CASSLATGNYGYTF
TRBJ1-1 TRBV19 few CASSTRQGEAFF
TRBJ2-7 TRBV7-9 . CASSPEFDYSYEQYF
TRBJ2-6 TRBV4-3 medium-sized CASSPLSGSGANVLTF
TRBJ2-7 TRBV7-9 . CASSVGTTYEQYF
TRBJ1-5 TRBV5-5 . CASSPTYDRSNQPQHF
TRBJ1-1 TRBV6-4 few CASRASTGGETEAFF
TRBJ2-1 TRBV7-9 . CSSTLGRAIRDNEQFF
TRBJ2-3 TRBV6-4 medium-sized CASSDSTGGPDTQYF
TRBJ1-2 TRBV16 . CASSQRETANYGYTF
TRBJ2-2 TRBV6-4 . CASSDGTSGSGELFF
TRBJ2-3 TRBV28 few CASSLNPGLAGILLKADTQYF
TRBJ2-3 TRBV5-6 . CASSRRGETDTQYF
TRBJ1-4 TRBV7-9 . CASSRIRGNEKLFF
TRBJ1-1 TRBV2 once CASSARDRVAEAFF
TRBJ1-2 TRBV14 . CASSEVRGFTGYTF
TRBJ2-7 TRBV6-1 . CASKGRGWITYEQYF
TRBJ2-7 TRBV9 . CASSAGTSATYEQYF
TRBJ2-3 TRBV7-3 . CASSLYSGSTDTQYF
TRBJ2-1 TRBV7-2 . CASRGGNEQFF
TRBJ2-7 TRBV5-1 few CASGRTGGTYEQYF